Listed below are T cell receptor beta chains from one sample, sequenced in a study of blood T cell repertoires in COVID-19. Assay used: immunoSEQ multiplex PCR; TCRdb lists only in-frame clones, some missing. The table has about 200,000 clones, under 90% seen once. Input material: peripheral blood. These receptors all stem from a man aged 45-65 years with acute or convalescent COVID-19. CDR3s include the opening cysteine and the closing phenylalanine or tryptophan. The D gene is left open where the match is weak. Expanded clones get a size class; other rows say once, few or many, or leave the size out.

DNA,CDR3,D,size,length,V,J
TGTGCCAGCACCTCGTCCGGGGGGCACGTCGGGGAGCTGTTTTTT,CASTSSGGHVGELFF,NA,NA,15,TRBV7-3,TRBJ2-2
TGTGCCAGCAGTTTTAGCGGGGGGTCCTACAATGAGCAGTTCTTC,CASSFSGGSYNEQFF,TRBD2,NA,15,TRBV28,TRBJ2-1
TGCGCCAGCAGCCAAGATCATAATCAGCCCCAGCATTTT,CASSQDHNQPQHF,NA,NA,13,TRBV4-1,TRBJ1-5
TGTGCCTGGAGTGCGAGTGTCAGGGGGTTATCAATTGAAGCTTTCTTT,CAWSASVRGLSIEAFF,TRBD1,NA,16,TRBV30,TRBJ1-1
TGTGCCAGCAGTTACTCGAAAGGGGCCGGCAATCAGCCCCAGCATTTT,CASSYSKGAGNQPQHF,NA,NA,16,TRBV6-2/TRBV6-3,TRBJ1-5
TGTGCCAGCAGCTGGGTAGCGGGGGGTCAAGAGACCCAGTACTTC,CASSWVAGGQETQYF,TRBD2,NA,15,TRBV7-2,TRBJ2-5
TGTGCCAGCAGCCAGGGGGGAAACGGGTATGGCTACACCTTC,CASSQGGNGYGYTF,NA,NA,14,TRBV3-1/TRBV3-2,TRBJ1-2
TGTGCCATCAGTGTGGAGACAGTAACCTATGGCTACACCTTC,CAISVETVTYGYTF,NA,NA,14,TRBV10-3,TRBJ1-2
TGCGCCAGCAGCTTGGACGGACAGGGGGAAAAGCAGTACTTC,CASSLDGQGEKQYF,TRBD1,NA,14,TRBV5-1,TRBJ2-7
TGTGCCAGCAGTGAACCCCCACAGGGTAGACTGTTTTTT,CASSEPPQGRLFF,NA,NA,13,TRBV2,TRBJ1-4
TGTGCCAGCAGCCGAGGAACGTCACCCCTCCACTTT,CASSRGTSPLHF,NA,NA,12,TRBV14,TRBJ1-6
TGTGCCAGCAGTGCCAGGACAGATAATTCACCCCTCCACTTT,CASSARTDNSPLHF,NA,once,14,TRBV2,TRBJ1-6
TGCGCCAGCAGCCAAGGGACAGAAAACTATGGCTACACCTTC,CASSQGTENYGYTF,NA,NA,14,TRBV4-1,TRBJ1-2
TGTGCCAGCAGGAAACAGGGGGTCCGCTCTGGAAACACCATATATTTT,CASRKQGVRSGNTIYF,TRBD1,NA,16,TRBV2,TRBJ1-3
TGTGCCAGCAGCGTTAGCGGGGGGACGGGGCACCGGGAGCTGTTTTTT,CASSVSGGTGHRELFF,TRBD2,NA,16,TRBV9,TRBJ2-2
TGTGCCAGCAGTTCGGACATCATACAGCCCCAGCATTTT,CASSSDIIQPQHF,NA,few,13,TRBV12-3/TRBV12-4,TRBJ1-5
TGTGCCAGCAGTCACCTCACGCGGGGGTTACTTTACAATGAGCAGTTCTTC,CASSHLTRGLLYNEQFF,TRBD2,NA,17,TRBV6-6,TRBJ2-1
TGTGCCACCCAAGACAGGGGGTTTAACTATGGCTACACCTTC,CATQDRGFNYGYTF,TRBD1,NA,14,TRBV6-5,TRBJ1-2
TGTGCCAGCTCACCACCGGGACAGGGGACGAACACCGGGGAGCTGTTTTTT,CASSPPGQGTNTGELFF,TRBD1,NA,17,TRBV18,TRBJ2-2
TGCGCCAGCAGCTTGGGACAGGGGGCGATGAACACTGAAGCTTTCTTT,CASSLGQGAMNTEAFF,TRBD1,NA,16,TRBV5-1,TRBJ1-1
TGTGCCAGCAGGGGGGTTCAGGGGGCCCAGCCCCAGCATTTT,CASRGVQGAQPQHF,TRBD1,NA,14,TRBV2,TRBJ1-5
TGTGCCAGCAGTGAGGAGGGGTACGAGCAGTACTTC,CASSEEGYEQYF,NA,NA,12,TRBV2,TRBJ2-7
TGTGCCAGCAGTTACGCAGGTAATCCCGGGGCCAACGTCCTGACTTTC,CASSYAGNPGANVLTF,NA,NA,16,TRBV6-6,TRBJ2-6
TGTGCCAGCAGCGTAGGTGGGGCCGGGGGTAGGGGCCAAGAGACCCAGTACTTC,CASSVGGAGGRGQETQYF,NA,NA,18,TRBV9,TRBJ2-5
TGTGCCAGCAGTCCGTCAAAATCGGGTGAAAAACTGTTTTTT,CASSPSKSGEKLFF,NA,NA,14,TRBV11-2,TRBJ1-4
TGCGCCAGCAGCTTGTGGGAGGGCCGGAAAGACAATGAGCAGTTCTTC,CASSLWEGRKDNEQFF,TRBD2,NA,16,TRBV5-1,TRBJ2-1